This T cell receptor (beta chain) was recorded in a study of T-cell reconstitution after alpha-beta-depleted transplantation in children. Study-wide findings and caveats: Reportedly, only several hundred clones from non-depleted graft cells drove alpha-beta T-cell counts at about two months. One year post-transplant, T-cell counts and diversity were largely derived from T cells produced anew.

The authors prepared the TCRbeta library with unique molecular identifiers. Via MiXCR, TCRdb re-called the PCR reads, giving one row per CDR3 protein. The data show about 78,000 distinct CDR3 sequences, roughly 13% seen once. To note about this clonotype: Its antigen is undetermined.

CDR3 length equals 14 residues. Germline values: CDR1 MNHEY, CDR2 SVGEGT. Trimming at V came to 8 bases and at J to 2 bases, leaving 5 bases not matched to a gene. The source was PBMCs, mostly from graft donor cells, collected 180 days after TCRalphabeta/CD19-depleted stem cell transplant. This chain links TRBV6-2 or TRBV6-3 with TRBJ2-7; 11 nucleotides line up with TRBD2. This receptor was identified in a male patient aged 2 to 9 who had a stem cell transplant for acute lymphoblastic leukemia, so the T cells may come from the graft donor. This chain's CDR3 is CASLGLAGPYEQYF. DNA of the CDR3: TGTGCCAGCCTTGGACTAGCGGGCCCCTACGAGCAGTACTTC.